Each of the 27 T cell receptor beta chains below was sequenced from the same sample in a study of OX40 agonist ivuxolimab in advanced cancers. Produced via immunoSEQ multiplex PCR; TCRdb's table is partial and in-frame only. The data show some 90,000 clones, 91% seen once. The source material was CD4+ or CD8+ T cells sorted from blood, sampled in a trial of the OX40 agonist ivuxolimab. These receptors were obtained from an adult with an advanced solid tumor such as melanoma, head and neck, liver or kidney cancer.

This sequence joins TRBV10-3 and TRBJ1-3; perhaps TRBD1 as D (5 bases). The V gene's germline CDR1 is ENHRY and CDR2 SYGVKD. Trimming stripped 4 bases from V and 4 bases from J, with 17 bases between. The CDR3 sequence is 16 residues long. CDR3: CAISAVRGGEGNTIYF. CDR3 DNA: TGTGCCATCAGTGCCGTTCGTGGGGGTGAAGGAAACACCATATATTTT.

The chain recombines TRBV30 with TRBJ1-1, with D uncertain. This CDR3 has 13 amino acids. The germline V gene encodes CDR1 GTSNPN and CDR2 SVGIG (reference sequence). V lost 6 bases and J lost 1, with 12 bases in between. The CDR3 loop is CACRSPSNTEAFF. CDR3 nucleotides: TGTGCCTGTCGGAGTCCGTCGAACACTGAAGCTTTCTTT.

The count of this clone is one. V gene TRBV11-2 combines with J gene TRBJ2-2, with 8 bases aligning to TRBD1. The length of the CDR3 is 15 residues. Germline CDR1 is SGHAT and CDR2 is FQNNGV. V shed 4 bases, J shed 6 bases, and the junction held 7 bases outside the gene matches. CDR3 protein: CASSSRAGGSGELFF. The CDR3 DNA sequence: TGTGCCAGCAGCTCGCGGGCAGGGGGCTCCGGGGAGCTGTTTTTT.

The chain employs TRBV25-1 and TRBJ2-7; TRBD1 matches at 7 bases. J lost 11 bases, V lost 3 bases, and 4 bases had no gene match. This CDR3 has 11 amino acids. Per the germline V gene, CDR1 is MGHDK and CDR2 is SYGVNS. This CDR3 reads CASSDRDRKYF. In DNA, the CDR3 is TGTGCCAGCAGTGATAGGGACAGAAAGTACTTC.

In DNA, the CDR3 is TGTGCCAGTAGAAGGGAGGAGACTGAAAAACTGTTTTTT. Protein product: CASRREETEKLFF. This chain joins TRBV19 and TRBJ1-4, with D hard to call. The V gene's germline CDR1 is LNHDA and CDR2 SQIVND (reference sequence). The CDR3 is made up of 13 amino acids. With 6 bases removed from V and 7 bases from J, the gap between germline ends came to 12 bases.

CDR3 sequence: CASRQGWTEAFF. CDR3 nucleotides: TGTGCCAGCCGGCAGGGGTGGACTGAAGCTTTCTTT. The chain is built from TRBV6-5 and TRBJ1-1, with D maybe TRBD1 (6 bases). The CDR3 loop spans 12 amino acids. Germline-derived CDR1 and CDR2 are MNHEY and SVGAGI. V dropped 8 bases and J dropped 5 bases, with 12 bases sitting between them.

The chain is built from TRBV25-1 and TRBJ1-2, with unresolved D. This CDR3 is built from 14 residues. Germline CDR1 reads MGHDK; CDR2 reads SYGVNS. V was shortened by 3 bases and J by 2 bases, with 10 bases between the two germline ends. For the CDR3, the DNA is TGTGCCAGCAGTGAGTGGGAAGAGAACTATGGCTACACCTTC. Encoded protein: CASSEWEENYGYTF.

This clone was observed a few times. The CDR3 region is CASSQDIGWTQYF. As DNA, the CDR3 is TGTGCCAGCAGCCAAGATATAGGATGGACCCAGTACTTC. The rearrangement links TRBV4-2 to TRBJ2-5; no firm D call. The V end lost 0 bases, the J end lost 7 bases, and 9 bases lay between the germline ends. Germline V gives CDR1 LGHNA, CDR2 YNFKEQ. This CDR3 comprises 13 residues.

This clone was seen just once. V gene TRBV11-1 combines with J gene TRBJ2-7; D not resolved. The CDR3 extends over 14 amino acids. Germline V CDR1 and CDR2: SGHAT, FQDESV (reference sequence). Trimming removed 1 base from V and 2 bases from J, with 9 bases in between. CDR3 residues: CASSLGPGTYEQYF. The CDR3 DNA sequence: TGTGCCAGCAGCTTAGGTCCAGGTACCTACGAGCAGTACTTC.

This clone came up once. V gene TRBV4-2 combines with J gene TRBJ2-1, with TRBD2 identical over 10 bases. CDR3 length: 15 residues. J gave up 8 bases and V 0 bases, and 4 bases lay outside the gene matches. Germline V gives CDR1 LGHNA, CDR2 YNFKEQ. CDR3 loop: CASSQEAGGPDEQFF. As DNA, the CDR3 is TGTGCCAGCAGCCAAGAAGCGGGAGGGCCCGATGAGCAGTTCTTC.

This sequence joins TRBV5-4 and TRBJ2-7, with 11 bases fitting TRBD1. Germline CDR1 is SGHNT and CDR2 is YYREEE (reference sequence). With 4 bases clipped from V and 3 bases from J, the junction kept 3 bases outside the gene matches. The CDR3 is 14 amino acids. The CDR3 DNA reads TGTGCCAGCAGCCTGGGACAGGGGGGCTACGAGCAGTACTTC. Translated: CASSLGQGGYEQYF.

The chain employs TRBV28 and TRBJ1-2, with D uncertain. Between the trimmed V and J ends, which lost 1 base and 6 bases, there was a span of 9 bases. This CDR3 spans 13 amino acids. From germline, CDR1 is MDHEN and CDR2 SYDVKM. The CDR3 bases are TGTGCCAGCAGTTTATTGCCAGCAAATGGCTACACCTTC. Its protein is CASSLLPANGYTF.

The chain recombines TRBV5-6 with TRBJ2-1; TRBD2 agrees at 8 bases. Germline V gene sequence: CDR1 SGHDT, CDR2 YYEEEE. This CDR3 has 12 residues. Germline trimming cut 0 bases from V and 15 bases from J; bases unmatched to any gene: 5. The CDR3 sequence is CASSLAGTSPFF. Here the CDR3 DNA reads TGTGCCAGCAGCTTGGCTGGGACTAGTCCGTTCTTC.

V is TRBV18 and J is TRBJ2-1; TRBD2 aligns across 9 bases. Trimming at V came to 2 bases and at J to 6 bases, leaving 2 bases not matched to a gene. Germline V gene lookup returns CDR1 KGHSH and CDR2 LQKENI. CDR3 length: 14 residues. The CDR3 is CASSPGLARNEQFF. CDR3 sequence (DNA): TGTGCCAGCTCACCAGGACTAGCGCGCAATGAGCAGTTCTTC.

The rearrangement joins TRBV7-9 to TRBJ1-3; D is uncertain. There are 11 residues in the CDR3. Trimming left V 3 bases short and J 9 bases short, with 6 bases between. CDR1 and CDR2 from the germline V gene are SEHNR and FQNEAQ (reference sequence). In DNA, the CDR3 is TGTGCCAGCAGCTTTCCGCCCACCATATATTTT. Its protein is CASSFPPTIYF.

The CDR3 sequence is CASSSVPGLAGYEQYF. The CDR3 nucleotides read TGTGCCAGCAGTTCAGTGCCTGGACTAGCGGGGTACGAGCAGTACTTC. The chain combines TRBV28 with TRBJ2-7; 12 nucleotides match TRBD2. The CDR3 runs 16 residues. Unmatched junction bases numbered 8, after V lost 4 bases and J lost 4 bases. CDR1 is MDHEN, CDR2 SYDVKM, per germline.

The chain links TRBV2 to TRBJ2-1; the match to TRBD2 covers 8 bases. Looked up from germline, CDR1 is SNHLY and CDR2 is FYNNEI. The CDR3 covers 12 residues. Losses at the gene ends were 6 bases for V and 10 bases for J; bases not matched to a gene: 5. Here the CDR3 reads CASRYTSGEQFF. The CDR3 coding sequence is TGTGCCAGCAGGTACACTAGCGGCGAGCAGTTCTTC. Full variable domain (outside the CDR3, taken from reference TRBV2 and TRBJ2-1): EPEVTQTPSHQVTQMGQEVILRCVPISNHLYFYWYRQILGQKVEFLVSFYNNEISEKSEIFDDQFSVERPDGSNFTLKIRSTKLEDSAMYFCASRYTSGEQFFGPGTRLTVL.

V and J are TRBV19 and TRBJ2-2; 9 bases align to TRBD2. V trimming: 3 bases; J trimming: 5 bases; junction bases outside the gene matches: 7. Germline V gives CDR1 LNHDA, CDR2 SQIVND (reference sequence). The CDR3 is 16 amino acids. CDR3 in amino acids: CASSIWGLAGTGELFF. CDR3 in DNA: TGTGCCAGTAGTATCTGGGGGCTAGCGGGGACCGGGGAGCTGTTTTTT.

The chain recombines TRBV28 with TRBJ1-2; 8 bases map to TRBD1. Germline-derived CDR1 and CDR2 are MDHEN and SYDVKM. After removal of 4 bases from V and 8 bases from J, the junction contained 12 bases not matched to a gene. The CDR3 sequence is 15 residues long. CDR3 residues: CASSSPGQGVGGYTF. The CDR3 DNA sequence: TGTGCCAGCAGTTCCCCCGGACAGGGAGTAGGCGGCTACACCTTC.

The rearrangement links TRBV2 to TRBJ2-5, with D possibly being TRBD2 (6 bases). This CDR3 region has 14 residues. Germline loops: CDR1 SNHLY, CDR2 FYNNEI. With 3 bases removed from V and 5 bases from J, the gap between germline ends came to 13 bases. The CDR3 is CASSEQGGSETQYF. DNA for the CDR3: TGTGCCAGCAGTGAGCAAGGAGGGTCGGAGACCCAGTACTTC. Using reference TRBV2 and TRBJ2-5 for the parts outside the CDR3, the full variable domain is EPEVTQTPSHQVTQMGQEVILRCVPISNHLYFYWYRQILGQKVEFLVSFYNNEISEKSEIFDDQFSVERPDGSNFTLKIRSTKLEDSAMYFCASSEQGGSETQYFGPGTRLLVL.

J is TRBJ1-2 and V is TRBV6-1; unclear D gene. The CDR3 totals 14 residues. Trimming stripped 4 bases from V and 4 bases from J, with 13 bases between. Germline CDR1 MNHNS, CDR2 SASEGT. The CDR3 loop reads CASSVSQFLYGYTF. In nucleotides, the CDR3 is TGTGCCAGCAGTGTTAGTCAATTTCTCTATGGCTACACCTTC.

The chain carries TRBV15 and TRBJ1-1, with D unresolved. CDR1 and CDR2 from the germline V gene are LNHNV and YYDKDF (reference sequence). Trimming stripped 0 bases from V and 0 bases from J, with 5 bases between. This CDR3 has 14 residues. The CDR3 sequence: CATSRDLVNTEAFF. Here the CDR3 DNA reads TGTGCCACCAGCAGAGATCTGGTGAACACTGAAGCTTTCTTT.

This clone was seen just once. The chain is built from TRBV6-6 and TRBJ2-7, with 12 bases matching TRBD2. This CDR3 contains 14 residues. V was clipped by 6 bases and J by 6 bases; unmatched bases: 6. The germline V gene has CDR1 MNHNY and CDR2 SVGAGI (reference sequence). The CDR3 protein is CASSQTSGSSEQYF. CDR3 bases: TGTGCCAGCAGCCAGACTAGCGGGAGCTCCGAGCAGTACTTC.

The chain joins TRBV19 to TRBJ1-5, with a possible D match to TRBD1 (6 bases). The germline CDR1 and CDR2 sequences are LNHDA and SQIVND (reference sequence). CDR3 size: 14 residues. Between the trimmed V and J ends, which lost 10 bases and 2 bases, there was a span of 15 bases. Here the CDR3 reads CATEGGSGNQPQHF. In DNA, the CDR3 is TGTGCCACCGAGGGGGGGTCTGGCAATCAGCCCCAGCATTTT. The full variable domain, with the rest looked up from reference TRBV19 and TRBJ1-5, is DGGITQSPKYLFRKEGQNVTLSCEQNLNHDAMYWYRQDPGQGLRLIYYSQIVNDFQKGDIAEGYSVSREKKESFPLTVTSAQKNPTAFYLCATEGGSGNQPQHFGDGTRLSIL.

The gene calls are TRBV5-4 and TRBJ2-3; TRBD2 aligns across 15 bases. Germline V lookup: CDR1 SGHNT, CDR2 YYREEE (reference sequence). This CDR3 comprises 14 residues. V shed 4 bases, J shed 14 bases, and the junction held 8 bases outside the gene matches. This CDR3 reads CASSGGLAGGRGYF. The CDR3 DNA reads TGTGCCAGCAGCGGAGGACTAGCGGGAGGGCGGGGGTATTTT.

J is TRBJ1-1 and V is TRBV5-1; tentative D call: TRBD1 (6 bases). The V end lost 5 bases, the J end lost 0 bases, and 14 bases lay between the germline ends. Per germline, CDR1 SGHRS and CDR2 YFSETQ. The CDR3 has 15 residues. This CDR3 is CASREQGYMNTEAFF. The CDR3 nucleotides read TGCGCCAGCAGGGAACAGGGTTACATGAACACTGAAGCTTTCTTT.

This clone came up once. The chain is built from TRBV28 and TRBJ2-2, with TRBD2 matching 15 bases. CDR3 length: 19 residues. Germline V lookup: CDR1 MDHEN, CDR2 SYDVKM. Trimming cost V 3 bases and J 5 bases; bases outside gene matches: 10. The CDR3 DNA sequence: TGTGCCAGCAGTTTCGGCGGGACTAGCGGGAGGCCGGTGACCGGGGAGCTGTTTTTT. Amino acid sequence: CASSFGGTSGRPVTGELFF.